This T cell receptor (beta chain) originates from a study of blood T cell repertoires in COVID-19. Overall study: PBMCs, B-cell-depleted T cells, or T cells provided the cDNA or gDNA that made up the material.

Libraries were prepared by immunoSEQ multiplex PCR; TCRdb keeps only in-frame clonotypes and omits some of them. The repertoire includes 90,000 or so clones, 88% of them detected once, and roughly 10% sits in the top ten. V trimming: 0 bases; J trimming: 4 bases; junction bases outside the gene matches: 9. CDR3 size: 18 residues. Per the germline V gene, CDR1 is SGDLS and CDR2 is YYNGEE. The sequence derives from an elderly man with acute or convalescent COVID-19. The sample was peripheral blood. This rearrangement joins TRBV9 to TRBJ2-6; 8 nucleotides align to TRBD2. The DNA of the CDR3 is TGTGCCAGCAGCGTAGTGGTGGGCCCGGGAGGGGGGGCCAACGTCCTGACTTTC. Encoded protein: CASSVVVGPGGGANVLTF. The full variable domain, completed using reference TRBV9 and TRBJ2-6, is DSGVTQTPKHLITATGQRVTLRCSPRSGDLSVYWYQQSLDQGLQFLIQYYNGEERAKGNILERFSAQQFPDLHSELNLSSLELGDSALYFCASSVVVGPGGGANVLTFGAGSRLTVL.